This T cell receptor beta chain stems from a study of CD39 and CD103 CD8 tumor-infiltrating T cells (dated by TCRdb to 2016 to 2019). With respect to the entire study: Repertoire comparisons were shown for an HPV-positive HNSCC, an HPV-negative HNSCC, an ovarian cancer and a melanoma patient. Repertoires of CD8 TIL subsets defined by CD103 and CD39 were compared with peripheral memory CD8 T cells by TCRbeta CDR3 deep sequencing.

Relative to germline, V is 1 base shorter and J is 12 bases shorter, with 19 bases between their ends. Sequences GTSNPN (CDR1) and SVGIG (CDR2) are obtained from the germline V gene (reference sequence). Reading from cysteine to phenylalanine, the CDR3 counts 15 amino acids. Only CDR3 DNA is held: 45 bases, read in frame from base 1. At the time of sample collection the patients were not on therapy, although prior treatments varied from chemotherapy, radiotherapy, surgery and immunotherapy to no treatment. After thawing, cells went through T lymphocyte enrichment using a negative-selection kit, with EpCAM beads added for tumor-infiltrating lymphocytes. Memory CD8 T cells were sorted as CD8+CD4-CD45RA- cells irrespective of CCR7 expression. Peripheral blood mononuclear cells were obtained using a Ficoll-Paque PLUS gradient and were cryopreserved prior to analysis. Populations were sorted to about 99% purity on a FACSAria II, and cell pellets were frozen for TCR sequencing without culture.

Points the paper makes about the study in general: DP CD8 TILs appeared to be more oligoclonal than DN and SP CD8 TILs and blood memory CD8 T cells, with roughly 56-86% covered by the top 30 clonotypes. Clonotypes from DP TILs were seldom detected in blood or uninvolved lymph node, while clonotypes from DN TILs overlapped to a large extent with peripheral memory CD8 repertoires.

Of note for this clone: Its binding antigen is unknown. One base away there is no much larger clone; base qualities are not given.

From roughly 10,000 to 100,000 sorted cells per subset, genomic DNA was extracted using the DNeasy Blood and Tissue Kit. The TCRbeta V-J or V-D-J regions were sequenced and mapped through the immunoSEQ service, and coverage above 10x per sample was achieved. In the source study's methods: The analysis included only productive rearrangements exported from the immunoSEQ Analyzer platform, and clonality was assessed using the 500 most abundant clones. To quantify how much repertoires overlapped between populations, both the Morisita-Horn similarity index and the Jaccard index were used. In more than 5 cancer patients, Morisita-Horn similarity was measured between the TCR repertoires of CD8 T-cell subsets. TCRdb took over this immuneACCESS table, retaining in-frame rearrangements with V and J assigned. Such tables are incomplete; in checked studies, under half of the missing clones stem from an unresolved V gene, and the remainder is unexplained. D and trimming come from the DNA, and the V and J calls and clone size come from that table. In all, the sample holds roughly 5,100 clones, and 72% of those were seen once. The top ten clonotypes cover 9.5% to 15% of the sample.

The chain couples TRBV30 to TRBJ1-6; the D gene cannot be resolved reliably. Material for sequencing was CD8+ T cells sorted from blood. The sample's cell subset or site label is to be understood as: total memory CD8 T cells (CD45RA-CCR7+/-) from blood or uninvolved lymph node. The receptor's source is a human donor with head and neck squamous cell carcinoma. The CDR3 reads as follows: CAWSALGVPSEPLHF. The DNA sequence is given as TGTGCCTGGAGTGCCCTCGGGGTGCCGAGTGAACCCCTCCACTTT. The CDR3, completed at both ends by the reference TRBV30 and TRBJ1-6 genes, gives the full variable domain SQTIHQWPATLVQPVGSPLSLECTVEGTSNPNLYWYRQAAGRGLQLLFYSVGIGQISSEVPQNLSASRPQDRQFILSSKKLLLSDSGFYLCAWSALGVPSEPLHFGNGTRLTVT.